Listed here is a single TCR beta chain. The sample is drawn from a study of control samples from healthy donors and cancer patients. Profiled with immunoSEQ multiplex PCR; TCRdb holds only in-frame clones, not every one. This sample carries tens of thousands of clones, roughly 90% of them seen once, and the ten largest clones take about 15%. This CDR3 spans 15 amino acids. Per germline, CDR1 MNHNY and CDR2 SVGAGI (reference sequence). Trimming shortened V by 2 bases and J by 7 bases, and 14 bases separated the two germline ends. Material: blood. This clonotype was obtained from a woman aged 70 to 79 in good health. This chain uses TRBV6-6 with TRBJ2-2, with a possible D match to TRBD1 (8 bases). CDR3 residues: CASSYVTGEGGELFF. CDR3 coding DNA: TGTGCCAGCAGTTACGTGACAGGGGAGGGCGGGGAGCTGTTTTTT.